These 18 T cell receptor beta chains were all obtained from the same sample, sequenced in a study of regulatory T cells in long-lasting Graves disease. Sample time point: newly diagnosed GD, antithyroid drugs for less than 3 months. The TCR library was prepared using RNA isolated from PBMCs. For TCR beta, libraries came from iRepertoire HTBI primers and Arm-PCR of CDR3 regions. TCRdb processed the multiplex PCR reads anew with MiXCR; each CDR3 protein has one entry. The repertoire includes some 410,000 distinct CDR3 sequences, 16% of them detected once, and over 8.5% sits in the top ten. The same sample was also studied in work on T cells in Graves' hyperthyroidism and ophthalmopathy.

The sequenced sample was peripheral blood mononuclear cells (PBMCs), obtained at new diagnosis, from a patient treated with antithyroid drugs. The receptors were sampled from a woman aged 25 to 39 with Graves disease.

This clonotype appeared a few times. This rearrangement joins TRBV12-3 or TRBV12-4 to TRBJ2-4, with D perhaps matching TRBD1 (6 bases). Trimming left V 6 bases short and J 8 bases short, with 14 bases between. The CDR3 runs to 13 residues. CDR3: CASSRDKGDIQYF. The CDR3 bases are TGTGCCAGCAGCCGGGATAAGGGGGACATTCAGTACTTC.

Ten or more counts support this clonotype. The CDR3 DNA reads as TGTGCCACCAGTCTACACGCAAATTACTTC. It encodes CATSLHANYF. V usage is TRBV24-1 and J usage is TRBJ2-5; D ambiguous. The CDR3 is 10 amino acids. Germline V gene sequence: CDR1 KGHDR, CDR2 SFDVKD. V lost 6 bases, J lost 14 bases, and 12 bases lay in between.

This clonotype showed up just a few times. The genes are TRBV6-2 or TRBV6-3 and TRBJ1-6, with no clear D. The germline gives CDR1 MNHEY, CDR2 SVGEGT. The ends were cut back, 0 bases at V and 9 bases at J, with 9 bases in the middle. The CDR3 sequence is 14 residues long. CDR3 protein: CASSYSKGGSPLHF. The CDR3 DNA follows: TGTGCCAGCAGTTACTCGAAGGGTGGTTCACCCCTCCACTTT.

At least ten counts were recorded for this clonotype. The CDR3 sequence is CASSLARGAYEQYF. In nucleotides, the CDR3 is TGTGCCAGCAGCTTAGCCCGGGGCGCCTACGAGCAGTACTTC. This sequence joins TRBV7-8 and TRBJ2-7; D possibly uses TRBD1 or TRBD2 (5 bases each). CDR3 length equals 14 residues. Trimming removed 0 bases from V and 2 bases from J, with 8 bases in between. Germline assignment: CDR1 SGHVS and CDR2 FQNEAQ.

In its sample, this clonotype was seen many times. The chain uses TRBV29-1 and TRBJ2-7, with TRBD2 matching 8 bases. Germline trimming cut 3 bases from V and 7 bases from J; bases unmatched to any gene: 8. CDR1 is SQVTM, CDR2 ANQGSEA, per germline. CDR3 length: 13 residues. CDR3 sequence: CSVEWASGREQYF. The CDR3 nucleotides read TGCAGCGTTGAGTGGGCTAGCGGGCGGGAGCAGTACTTC.

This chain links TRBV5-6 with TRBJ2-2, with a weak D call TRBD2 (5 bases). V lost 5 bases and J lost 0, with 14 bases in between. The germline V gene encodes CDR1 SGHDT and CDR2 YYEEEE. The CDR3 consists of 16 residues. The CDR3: CASSPVGRSNTGELFF. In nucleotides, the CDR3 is TGTGCCAGCAGTCCGGTGGGGAGATCGAACACCGGGGAGCTGTTTTTT.

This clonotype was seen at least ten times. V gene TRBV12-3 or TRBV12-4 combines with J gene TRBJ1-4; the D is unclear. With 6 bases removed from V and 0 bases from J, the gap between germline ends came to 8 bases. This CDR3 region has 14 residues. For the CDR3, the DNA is TGTGCCAGCAGAGGCAATGCAACTAATGAAAAACTGTTTTTT. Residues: CASRGNATNEKLFF.

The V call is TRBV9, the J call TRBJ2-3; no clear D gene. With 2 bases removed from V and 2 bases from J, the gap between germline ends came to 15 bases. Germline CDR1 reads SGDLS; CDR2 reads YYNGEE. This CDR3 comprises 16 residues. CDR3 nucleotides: TGTGCCAGCAGCGTGGGCCGCCTCCCCTCCACAGATACGCAGTATTTT. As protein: CASSVGRLPSTDTQYF.

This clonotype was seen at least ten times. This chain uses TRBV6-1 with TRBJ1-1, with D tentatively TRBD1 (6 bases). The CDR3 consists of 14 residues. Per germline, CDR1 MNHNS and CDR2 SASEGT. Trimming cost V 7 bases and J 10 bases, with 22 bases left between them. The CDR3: CASNAFSGARGAFF. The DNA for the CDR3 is TGTGCCAGCAATGCCTTTTCAGGGGCCCGTGGAGCTTTCTTT.

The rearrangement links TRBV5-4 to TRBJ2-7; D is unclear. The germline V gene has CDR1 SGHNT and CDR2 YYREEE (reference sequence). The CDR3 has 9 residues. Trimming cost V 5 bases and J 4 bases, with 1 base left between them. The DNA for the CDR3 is TGTGCCAGCAGATACGAGCAGTACTTC. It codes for CASRYEQYF.

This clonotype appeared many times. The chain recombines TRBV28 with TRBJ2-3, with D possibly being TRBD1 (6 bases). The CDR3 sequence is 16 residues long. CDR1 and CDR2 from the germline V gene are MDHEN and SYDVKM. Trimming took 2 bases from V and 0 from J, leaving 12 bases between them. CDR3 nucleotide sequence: TGTGCCAGCAGTTTAATTGGGGGCTTGAGCACAGATACGCAGTATTTT. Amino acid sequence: CASSLIGGLSTDTQYF.

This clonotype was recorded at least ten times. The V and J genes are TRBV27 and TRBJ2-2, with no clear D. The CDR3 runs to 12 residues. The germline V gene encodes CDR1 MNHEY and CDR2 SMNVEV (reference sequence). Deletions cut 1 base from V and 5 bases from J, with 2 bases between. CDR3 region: CASSLYTGELFF. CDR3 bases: TGTGCCAGCAGTTTATATACCGGGGAGCTGTTTTTT.

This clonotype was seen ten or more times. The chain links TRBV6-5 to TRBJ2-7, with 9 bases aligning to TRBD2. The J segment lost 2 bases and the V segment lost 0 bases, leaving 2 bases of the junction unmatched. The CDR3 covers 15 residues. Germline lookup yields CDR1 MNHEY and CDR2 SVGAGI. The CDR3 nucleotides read TGTGCCAGCAGTTACTCGCGGGAGGGCCCCTACGAGCAGTACTTC. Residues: CASSYSREGPYEQYF.

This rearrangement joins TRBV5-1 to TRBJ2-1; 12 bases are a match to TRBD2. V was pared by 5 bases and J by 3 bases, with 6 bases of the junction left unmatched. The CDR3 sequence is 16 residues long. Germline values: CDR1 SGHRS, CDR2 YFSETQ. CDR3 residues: CASRSLAGGVYNEQFF. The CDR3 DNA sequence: TGCGCCAGCAGATCTCTAGCGGGAGGGGTCTACAATGAGCAGTTCTTC.

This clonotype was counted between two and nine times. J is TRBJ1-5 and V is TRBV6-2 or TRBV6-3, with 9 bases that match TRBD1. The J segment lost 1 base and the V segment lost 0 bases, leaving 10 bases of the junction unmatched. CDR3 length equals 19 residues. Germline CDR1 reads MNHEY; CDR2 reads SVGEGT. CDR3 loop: CASSYSNRDRVGSNQPQHF. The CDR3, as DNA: TGTGCCAGCAGTTACTCAAACCGGGACAGGGTAGGGAGCAATCAGCCCCAGCATTTT.

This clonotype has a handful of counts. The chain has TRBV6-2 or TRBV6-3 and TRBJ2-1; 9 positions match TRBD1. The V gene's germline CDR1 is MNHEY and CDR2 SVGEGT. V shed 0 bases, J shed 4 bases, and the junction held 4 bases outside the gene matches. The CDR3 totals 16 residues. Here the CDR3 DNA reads TGTGCCAGCAGTTACTCGAACAGGGGGCTTTACAATGAGCAGTTCTTC. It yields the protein CASSYSNRGLYNEQFF.

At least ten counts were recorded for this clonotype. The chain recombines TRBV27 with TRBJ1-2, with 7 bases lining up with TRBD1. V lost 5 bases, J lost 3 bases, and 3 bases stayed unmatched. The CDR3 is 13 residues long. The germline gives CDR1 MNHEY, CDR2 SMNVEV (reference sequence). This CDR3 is CASSADRDYGYTF. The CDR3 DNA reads TGTGCCAGCAGTGCAGACAGGGACTATGGCTACACCTTC.

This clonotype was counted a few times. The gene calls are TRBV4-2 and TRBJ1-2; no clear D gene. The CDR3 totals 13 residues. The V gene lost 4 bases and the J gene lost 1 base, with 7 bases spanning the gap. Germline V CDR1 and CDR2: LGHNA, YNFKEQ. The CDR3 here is CASSPGDNYGYTF. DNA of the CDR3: TGTGCCAGCAGCCCTGGGGATAACTATGGCTACACCTTC.